A selection of T cell receptor beta chains follows, all from one sample in a study of blood T cell repertoires in COVID-19. TCRdb's copy holds only in-frame clones and misses some; the assay was immunoSEQ multiplex PCR. The table includes 110,000 or so clones, over 75% detected once. The specimen was peripheral blood. The receptors were sampled from a man aged 45-65 years with acute or convalescent COVID-19. Each CDR3 is given with its conserved first and last residue. A D gene is named only where the DNA matches it firmly. Size is stated for part of the rows, as once, few or many counts, or as a class when the clone is expanded.

TRBJ2-7 NA TRBV3-1/TRBV3-2 12 NA TGTGCCAGCAGCCAGAGTAGATACGAGCAGTACTTC CASSQSRYEQYF
TRBJ1-6 NA TRBV3-1/TRBV3-2 15 NA TGTGCCAGCAGTAAGGGGGTTATTTATAATTCACCCCTCCACTTT CASSKGVIYNSPLHF
TRBJ2-1 TRBD1 TRBV19 14 NA TGTGCCAGTAGTCCAGTAACCGGGACAGGGCTTCAGGTCTTC CASSPVTGTGLQVF
TRBJ1-1 NA TRBV25-1 13 NA TGTGCCAGCAGTGAGGGGACTCACACTGAAGCTTTCTTT CASSEGTHTEAFF
TRBJ1-3 NA TRBV10-3 14 few TGTGCCACCAGTATAGGGGATTCTGGAAACACCATATATTTT CATSIGDSGNTIYF
TRBJ1-1 NA TRBV27 13 NA TGTGCCAGCAGTTTAAGGGGGGGGACTGAAGCTTTCTTT CASSLRGGTEAFF
TRBJ2-7 NA TRBV20-1 9 NA TGCAGTGCACGGGACGAGCAGTACTTC CSARDEQYF
TRBJ2-1 TRBD2 TRBV10-1 14 NA TGCGCCAGCAGTGCTCCAGGTCGGGAGGGTGAGCAGTTCTTC CASSAPGREGEQFF
TRBJ1-1 NA TRBV5-4 14 NA TGTGCCAGCAGCCCGCGACAGAAAAACACTGAAGCTTTCTTT CASSPRQKNTEAFF
TRBJ2-7 TRBD2 TRBV5-1 16 NA TGCGCCAGCAGCTCCCGGGTTAGCGGGAATCCTTACGAGCAGTACTTC CASSSRVSGNPYEQYF
TRBJ2-1 TRBD2 TRBV19 15 NA TGTGCCAGTAGTATAGGGTCGGGGGGCTACAATGAGCAGTTCTTC CASSIGSGGYNEQFF
TRBJ1-4 NA TRBV7-7 15 NA TGTGCCAGCAGCCCCGGGGGGATGATGGATGAAAAACTGTTTTTT CASSPGGMMDEKLFF
TRBJ1-5 NA TRBV3-1/TRBV3-2 13 NA TGTGCCAGCAGCCAAGACAGGATTCAGCCCCAGCATTTT CASSQDRIQPQHF
TRBJ1-1 TRBD1 TRBV7-9 16 NA TGTGCCAGCAGCTTTGATACAGGGGGCCTGAACACTGAAGCTTTCTTT CASSFDTGGLNTEAFF
TRBJ1-1 TRBD1 TRBV5-1 15 NA TGCGCCAGCAGCCCCGGACAGGGGCTCTACACTGAAGCTTTCTTT CASSPGQGLYTEAFF
TRBJ1-2 NA TRBV21-1 17 NA TGTGCCAGCAGCAAAGAAGAGGGTAAGGACAGGGACTATGGCTACACCTTC CASSKEEGKDRDYGYTF
TRBJ1-3 TRBD1 TRBV9 15 NA TGTGCCAGCAGCGCAGGACAGGGGTGGGGAAACACCATATATTTT CASSAGQGWGNTIYF
TRBJ2-7 NA TRBV11-2 14 NA TGTGCCAGCAGCTTAGAAGTAGCGTCCTACGAGCAGTACTTC CASSLEVASYEQYF
TRBJ1-2 NA TRBV24-1 15 few TGTGCCACCTCACGTGGGGCGGAATCGGGCTATGGCTACACCTTC CATSRGAESGYGYTF